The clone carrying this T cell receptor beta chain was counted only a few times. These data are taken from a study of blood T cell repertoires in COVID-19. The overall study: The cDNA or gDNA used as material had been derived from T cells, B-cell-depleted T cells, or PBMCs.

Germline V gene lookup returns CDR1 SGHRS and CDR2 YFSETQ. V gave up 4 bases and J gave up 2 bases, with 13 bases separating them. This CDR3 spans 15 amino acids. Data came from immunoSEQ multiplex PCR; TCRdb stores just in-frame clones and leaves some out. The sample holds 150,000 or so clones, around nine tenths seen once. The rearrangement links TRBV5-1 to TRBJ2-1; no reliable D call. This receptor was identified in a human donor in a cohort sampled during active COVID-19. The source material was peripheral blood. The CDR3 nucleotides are TGCGCCAGCAGCCCCGACTCGTTTACCTACAATGAGCAGTTCTTC. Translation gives CASSPDSFTYNEQFF.